This TCR beta chain was sequenced in a study of OX40 agonist ivuxolimab in advanced cancers. Study results and limitations: At 0.1 to 3.0 mg/kg, CD4+ and CD8+ blood T cells expanded clonally by week 6.

This clone turned up a few times. Its antigen is still unknown. This CDR3 contains 16 residues. CDR1 and CDR2 (germline): MGHRA, YSYEKL. The ends were cut back, 6 bases at V and 1 base at J, with 16 bases in the middle. Repertoires were generated with immunoSEQ multiplex PCR, while TCRdb's copy carries only in-frame clones and drops some. Among about 37,000 clones listed, almost 80% were seen once. Any history of autoimmune disease or systemic immunosuppression disqualified patients. J is TRBJ2-1 and V is TRBV4-1, with D maybe TRBD1 (5 bases). The source of this sequence is an adult with an advanced solid tumor such as melanoma, head and neck, liver or kidney cancer. Sequenced here: CD4+ or CD8+ T cells sorted from blood, sampled in a trial of the OX40 agonist ivuxolimab. DNA of the CDR3: TGCGCCAGCAGACACTTGACAGACTCTTCCTACAATGAGCAGTTCTTC. This codes for CASRHLTDSSYNEQFF.